These 19 T cell receptor beta chains share one sample of origin, sequenced in a study of cytotoxic CD8 clonotypes in ibrutinib-treated CLL. Sequencing was performed with immunoSEQ multiplex PCR; in TCRdb, only in-frame clones are kept and a portion is missing. The table includes fewer than 400,000 clones, 67% detected once. This sample comprised PBMCs, obtained after 36 months of ibrutinib treatment. Every receptor here comes from a human donor with chronic lymphocytic leukemia.

This clone was seen a single time. The chain has TRBV28 and TRBJ2-7; D is unresolved. The germline V and J ends were trimmed by 2 bases and 1 base, with 9 bases remaining between them. CDR1 is MDHEN and CDR2 is SYDVKM in the germline V gene. This CDR3 contains 14 residues. The CDR3 coding sequence is TGTGCCAGCAGTTTAACACTACAATCCTACGAGCAGTACTTC. It is translated as CASSLTLQSYEQYF.

This chain uses TRBV10-2 with TRBJ2-7, with D possibly matching TRBD1 (6 bases). Trimming took 6 bases from V and 0 from J, leaving 12 bases between them. Germline loops: CDR1 WSHSY, CDR2 SAAADI. The CDR3 spans 14 residues. CDR3 sequence reads: CASSATGFSYEQYF. The CDR3 DNA reads TGCGCCAGCAGCGCAACAGGGTTCTCCTACGAGCAGTACTTC.

The gene calls are TRBV4-1 and TRBJ2-1; 7 nucleotides line up with TRBD1. Germline loops: CDR1 MGHRA, CDR2 YSYEKL. Trimming at V came to 2 bases and at J to 7 bases, leaving 8 bases not matched to a gene. The CDR3 totals 15 residues. DNA of the CDR3: TGCGCCAGCAGCCAACCGTTGGGACAGACAAATGAGCAGTTCTTC. This gives the protein CASSQPLGQTNEQFF.

The V call is TRBV7-8, the J call TRBJ2-7; D unclear. The CDR3 runs to 13 residues. The germline gives CDR1 SGHVS, CDR2 FQNEAQ. Trimming removed 2 bases at V and 3 bases at J, with 8 bases between. DNA for the CDR3: TGTGCCAGCAGCTTATCAGTATTCTACGAGCAGTACTTC. Encoded protein: CASSLSVFYEQYF.

This chain connects TRBV4-1 to TRBJ2-5; tentatively, D is TRBD2 (6 bases). The CDR3 has 15 residues. Germline V gives CDR1 MGHRA, CDR2 YSYEKL. The V gene lost 2 bases and the J gene lost 7 bases, with 17 bases spanning the gap. The CDR3 sequence is CASSQFGEVVGTQYF. As DNA, the CDR3 is TGCGCCAGCAGCCAATTCGGGGAGGTTGTAGGGACCCAGTACTTC.

The chain couples TRBV27 to TRBJ2-7; D tentatively fits TRBD1 or TRBD2 (5 bases each). In germline, CDR1 is MNHEY, CDR2 SMNVEV (reference sequence). V lost 6 bases, J lost 3 bases, and 18 bases lay in between. The CDR3 length is 15 residues. DNA of the CDR3: TGTGCCAGCAGCCACCGGGGACGGATCCACTACGAGCAGTACTTC. The encoded protein is CASSHRGRIHYEQYF.

V usage is TRBV29-1 and J usage is TRBJ2-7; tentative D call: TRBD2 (6 bases). V was clipped by 5 bases and J by 5 bases, with 10 bases between them. The CDR3 has 11 residues. Germline CDR1 is SQVTM and CDR2 is ANQGSEA. CDR3 in DNA: TGCAGCGTTATGGGACTGGACGAGCAGTACTTC. Translating gives CSVMGLDEQYF.

The chain is built from TRBV5-1 and TRBJ2-3; perhaps TRBD2 as D (7 bases). The CDR3 runs 15 residues. Trimming removed 4 bases from V and 4 bases from J, with 16 bases in between. CDR1 is SGHRS, CDR2 YFSETQ, per germline. CDR3 loop: CASSPWGGPADTQYF. The CDR3 bases are TGCGCCAGCAGCCCCTGGGGGGGCCCTGCAGATACGCAGTATTTT.

The chain couples TRBV10-3 to TRBJ1-5; D is unclear. The V gene's germline CDR1 is ENHRY and CDR2 SYGVKD. The CDR3 runs to 13 residues. Trimming took off 3 bases at V and 6 bases at J, with 9 bases between the two ends. The CDR3 DNA is TGTGCCATCAGTGAAGAGGGTGGTCAGCCCCAGCATTTT. This sequence encodes CAISEEGGQPQHF.

The V call is TRBV25-1, the J call TRBJ2-7; the D is unclear. The length of the CDR3 is 18 residues. Germline V gives CDR1 MGHDK, CDR2 SYGVNS. Trimming removed 5 bases from V and 2 bases from J, with 25 bases in between. CDR3 sequence reads: CASSPHPRTIVSPYEQYF. The CDR3 region has the DNA TGTGCCAGCAGTCCACACCCAAGAACGATCGTTAGTCCCTACGAGCAGTACTTC.

This chain links TRBV2 with TRBJ2-3; D is unresolved. Trimming shortened V by 7 bases and J by 3 bases, and 14 bases separated the two germline ends. Germline values: CDR1 SNHLY, CDR2 FYNNEI. CDR3 length equals 14 residues. The CDR3 region is CASNVESETDTQYF. In DNA form, the CDR3 reads TGTGCCAGCAACGTTGAGTCGGAAACAGATACGCAGTATTTT. The entire variable domain, with the rest obtained from reference TRBV2 and TRBJ2-3, is as follows: EPEVTQTPSHQVTQMGQEVILRCVPISNHLYFYWYRQILGQKVEFLVSFYNNEISEKSEIFDDQFSVERPDGSNFTLKIRSTKLEDSAMYFCASNVESETDTQYFGPGTRLTVL.

In this sample, this clone turned up once. This chain uses TRBV4-3 with TRBJ2-1; D is unresolved. Trimming removed 1 base from V and 3 bases from J, with 7 bases in between. Germline-derived CDR1 and CDR2 are LGHNA and YSLEER. The CDR3 is 14 residues long. CDR3 sequence (DNA): TGCGCCAGCAGCCAAGGGCGCTACTACAATGAGCAGTTCTTC. This codes for CASSQGRYYNEQFF.

CDR3 in DNA: TGCGCCAGCAGCTTTGGGCTAGCGGGACGGGAGCAGTACTTC. Its protein product is CASSFGLAGREQYF. The rearrangement joins TRBV5-1 to TRBJ2-7; 9 bases agree with TRBD2. Germline assignment: CDR1 SGHRS and CDR2 YFSETQ. The CDR3 is 14 amino acids. V was pared by 2 bases and J by 7 bases, with 7 bases of the junction left unmatched.

The chain employs TRBV20-1 and TRBJ2-1; D gene unclear. The CDR3 is 11 amino acids. Between the trimmed V and J ends, which lost 3 bases and 4 bases, there was a span of 4 bases. Germline V gene lookup returns CDR1 DFQATT and CDR2 SNEGSKA (reference sequence). The CDR3 nucleotides are TGCAGTGCTAGCCAATACAATGAGCAGTTCTTC. This encodes CSASQYNEQFF.

With regard to this clone: The same CDR3 is also encoded by other DNA sequences in this sample. The V call is TRBV12-5, the J call TRBJ2-7, with D possibly being TRBD2 (5 bases). V was cut by 1 base and J by 7 bases, with 14 bases left in between. Germline V gives CDR1 LGHNT, CDR2 FRNRAP. The CDR3 spans 14 residues. CDR3 DNA sequence: TGTGCTAGTGGTTTGGCAGGCGGGCTTTATGAGCAGTACTTC. It translates to CASGLAGGLYEQYF.

This clone was recorded a few times. The CDR3 here is CASSQGAGMGYEQYF. The CDR3 coding sequence is TGCGCCAGCAGCCAAGGAGCGGGGATGGGCTACGAGCAGTACTTC. The chain carries TRBV4-1 and TRBJ2-7; TRBD2 agrees at 7 bases. Germline trimming cut 1 base from V and 3 bases from J; bases unmatched to any gene: 6. Germline loops: CDR1 MGHRA, CDR2 YSYEKL. The CDR3 contains 15 residues.

This clone was counted only a few times. Here the CDR3 reads CASSLQDSYEQYF. The DNA for the CDR3 is TGTGCCAGCAGCTTACAAGATTCCTACGAGCAGTACTTC. The V call is TRBV7-9, the J call TRBJ2-7; D gene unclear. The ends were cut back, 2 bases at V and 1 base at J, with 6 bases in the middle. This CDR3 spans 13 amino acids. Germline V gene lookup returns CDR1 SEHNR and CDR2 FQNEAQ (reference sequence). Based on the CDR3 plus reference TRBV7-9 and TRBJ2-7, the full variable domain is DTGVSQNPRHKITKRGQNVTFRCDPISEHNRLYWYRQTLGQGPEFLTYFQNEAQLEKSRLLSDRFSAERPKGSFSTLEIQRTEQGDSAMYLCASSLQDSYEQYFGPGTRLTVT.

The rearrangement uses TRBV29-1 and TRBJ2-1, with D maybe TRBD2 (5 bases). The CDR3 covers 15 residues. The germline V gene has CDR1 SQVTM and CDR2 ANQGSEA. The V end was cut by 4 bases, the J end by 10 bases, with 23 bases between. This CDR3 reads CSVVLGREKAGEQFF. As DNA, the CDR3 is TGCAGCGTTGTGCTGGGGAGAGAAAAGGCGGGCGAGCAGTTCTTC.

V usage is TRBV5-1 and J usage is TRBJ1-1; D gene uncertain. The germline V gene has CDR1 SGHRS and CDR2 YFSETQ. The CDR3 totals 15 residues. The ends were cut back, 1 base at V and 4 bases at J, with 14 bases in the middle. In DNA form, the CDR3 reads TGCGCCAGCAGCTTGTTCAACAGTCCTAGCACTGAAGCTTTCTTT. It codes for CASSLFNSPSTEAFF.